Listed below are T cell receptor beta chains from one sample, sequenced in a study of cytomegalovirus exposure and HLA in healthy donors. The repertoire was sequenced with immunoSEQ multiplex PCR; TCRdb's copy has only in-frame clones and lacks some. Of approximately 220,000 clones in the sample, 75% to 80% were seen once. The specimen sequenced was PBMCs. These receptors came from a male donor in good health and CMV-seronegative. Both conserved end residues are part of each CDR3. D genes are given only for firm matches. Expanded clones get a size class; other rows say once, few or many, or leave the size out.

abundance: .
d_gene: TRBD2
j_gene: TRBJ2-4
v_gene: TRBV7-2
CDR3aa: CASSLSGGLAKNIQYF
CDR3nt: TGTGCCAGCAGCTTATCGGGGGGATTAGCCAAAAACATTCAGTACTTC

abundance: once
d_gene: TRBD1
j_gene: TRBJ1-5
v_gene: TRBV27
CDR3aa: CASSSGQGINQPQHF
CDR3nt: TGTGCCAGCAGTTCGGGACAGGGCATCAATCAGCCCCAGCATTTT

abundance: .
d_gene: TRBD2
j_gene: TRBJ2-4
v_gene: TRBV5-8
CDR3aa: CASSTRAGGPIIQYF
CDR3nt: TGTGCCAGCAGCACAAGAGCGGGAGGGCCGATCATTCAGTACTTC

abundance: .
d_gene: TRBD2
j_gene: TRBJ2-5
v_gene: TRBV2
CDR3aa: CASSALAGVVETQYF
CDR3nt: TGTGCCAGCAGTGCCTTAGCGGGAGTGGTGGAGACCCAGTACTTC

abundance: once
d_gene: TRBD1
j_gene: TRBJ2-1
v_gene: TRBV19
CDR3aa: CASAGDQDRSYNEQFF
CDR3nt: TGTGCCAGTGCAGGGGATCAGGACAGGTCCTACAATGAGCAGTTCTTC

abundance: .
d_gene: .
j_gene: TRBJ2-7
v_gene: TRBV4-2
CDR3aa: CASSQERVGGDDEQYF
CDR3nt: TGTGCCAGCAGCCAAGAGCGGGTCGGCGGGGACGACGAGCAGTACTTC

abundance: .
d_gene: .
j_gene: TRBJ2-5
v_gene: TRBV5-1
CDR3aa: CASSLARGTGETQYF
CDR3nt: TGCGCCAGCAGCTTGGCCCGGGGGACCGGGGAGACCCAGTACTTC

abundance: .
d_gene: .
j_gene: TRBJ2-1
v_gene: TRBV11-3
CDR3aa: CASSSTDSYYNEQFF
CDR3nt: TGTGCCAGCAGCTCGACGGACAGCTATTACAATGAGCAGTTCTTC

abundance: few
d_gene: .
j_gene: TRBJ1-2
v_gene: TRBV4-2
CDR3aa: CASSQDPGGSTNNYGYTF
CDR3nt: TGTGCCAGCAGCCAAGATCCTGGGGGCTCTACTAATAACTATGGCTACACCTTC

abundance: .
d_gene: .
j_gene: TRBJ1-3
v_gene: TRBV7-8
CDR3aa: CASSLVQHSGNTIYF
CDR3nt: TGTGCCAGCAGCTTAGTACAGCACTCTGGAAACACCATATATTTT

abundance: .
d_gene: TRBD1
j_gene: TRBJ1-5
v_gene: TRBV19
CDR3aa: CASSIPRYRGLSHSNQPQHF
CDR3nt: TGTGCCAGTAGTATCCCTAGGTACAGGGGGCTATCCCATAGCAATCAGCCCCAGCATTTT

abundance: .
d_gene: TRBD2
j_gene: TRBJ2-3
v_gene: TRBV11-2
CDR3aa: CASSFNRRGLAGGDTQYF
CDR3nt: TGTGCCAGCAGCTTTAATAGGCGGGGACTAGCGGGGGGCGATACGCAGTATTTT

abundance: .
d_gene: .
j_gene: TRBJ1-2
v_gene: TRBV10-3
CDR3aa: CAIRGRDLGYGYTF
CDR3nt: TGTGCCATCAGGGGGCGGGACCTGGGCTATGGCTACACCTTC

abundance: .
d_gene: TRBD1
j_gene: TRBJ2-1
v_gene: TRBV5-1
CDR3aa: CASIIYRGQGRDEQFF
CDR3nt: TGCGCCAGCATCATTTATAGAGGACAGGGGCGGGATGAGCAGTTCTTC

abundance: .
d_gene: TRBD1
j_gene: TRBJ1-1
v_gene: TRBV27
CDR3aa: CASSRGGIEAFF
CDR3nt: TGTGCCAGCAGCCGAGGGGGCATCGAAGCTTTCTTT

abundance: .
d_gene: .
j_gene: TRBJ2-1
v_gene: TRBV6-6
CDR3aa: CASSYQQPPNEQFF
CDR3nt: TGTGCCAGCAGTTACCAACAACCTCCCAATGAGCAGTTCTTC

abundance: .
d_gene: .
j_gene: TRBJ2-1
v_gene: TRBV18
CDR3aa: CASSPPLVGGEQFF
CDR3nt: TGTGCCAGCTCACCACCGCTAGTAGGCGGTGAGCAGTTCTTC

abundance: once
d_gene: .
j_gene: TRBJ2-7
v_gene: TRBV4-3
CDR3aa: CASSQGRGIYEQYF
CDR3nt: TGCGCCAGCAGCCAAGGTCGGGGGATCTACGAGCAGTACTTC

abundance: .
d_gene: .
j_gene: TRBJ1-4
v_gene: TRBV28
CDR3aa: CASRTLVTNEKLFF
CDR3nt: TGTGCCAGCAGGACACTAGTAACTAATGAAAAACTGTTTTTT

abundance: .
d_gene: .
j_gene: TRBJ1-4
v_gene: TRBV7-9
CDR3aa: CASSPRSSGASNEKLFF
CDR3nt: TGTGCCAGCAGCCCCCGGTCCTCGGGAGCCTCTAATGAAAAACTGTTTTTT

abundance: .
d_gene: .
j_gene: TRBJ2-7
v_gene: TRBV6-5
CDR3aa: CASSLAGGGQYF
CDR3nt: TGTGCCAGCAGTTTGGCTGGGGGAGGGCAGTACTTC

abundance: .
d_gene: .
j_gene: TRBJ2-1
v_gene: TRBV4-3
CDR3aa: CASSQTGDSYNEQFF
CDR3nt: TGCGCCAGCAGCCAGACAGGAGACTCCTACAATGAGCAGTTCTTC

abundance: .
d_gene: .
j_gene: TRBJ2-1
v_gene: TRBV5-6
CDR3aa: CASSFSGTHSYNEQFF
CDR3nt: TGTGCCAGCAGCTTTTCCGGGACACACTCCTACAATGAGCAGTTCTTC

abundance: .
d_gene: TRBD2
j_gene: TRBJ2-1
v_gene: TRBV25-1
CDR3aa: CASSESSGRRSEQFF
CDR3nt: TGTGCCAGCAGTGAATCTAGCGGGAGAAGGAGTGAGCAGTTCTTC

abundance: .
d_gene: .
j_gene: TRBJ2-1
v_gene: TRBV14
CDR3aa: CASSQDTARQFF
CDR3nt: TGTGCCAGCAGCCAAGACACCGCTAGGCAGTTCTTC

abundance: few
d_gene: TRBD2
j_gene: TRBJ2-1
v_gene: TRBV28
CDR3aa: CASSQTRTSGRDEQFF
CDR3nt: TGTGCCAGCAGTCAAACCCGGACTAGCGGGAGAGATGAGCAGTTCTTC

abundance: .
d_gene: .
j_gene: TRBJ1-1
v_gene: TRBV27
CDR3aa: CASSLWVGDGDTEAFF
CDR3nt: TGTGCCAGCAGTTTGTGGGTCGGGGATGGGGATACTGAAGCTTTCTTT

abundance: .
d_gene: .
j_gene: TRBJ2-7
v_gene: TRBV5-8
CDR3aa: CASSSPRDSYEQYF
CDR3nt: TGTGCCAGCAGCTCCCCGAGGGACTCTTACGAGCAGTACTTC

abundance: .
d_gene: .
j_gene: TRBJ2-7
v_gene: TRBV7-9
CDR3aa: CASSQEVLANYEQYF
CDR3nt: TGTGCCAGCAGCCAAGAGGTGCTAGCTAACTACGAGCAGTACTTC

abundance: .
d_gene: TRBD1
j_gene: TRBJ1-6
v_gene: TRBV9
CDR3aa: CASSADRVRSPLHF
CDR3nt: TGTGCCAGCAGCGCGGACAGGGTACGGTCACCCCTCCACTTT

abundance: .
d_gene: .
j_gene: TRBJ2-3
v_gene: TRBV4-1
CDR3aa: CASSQDPTVTDTQYF
CDR3nt: TGCGCCAGCAGCCAAGATCCAACGGTCACAGATACGCAGTATTTT